This TCR beta chain was obtained from a study of spatial heterogeneity in lung cancer. Study-wide background: Among detected sequences, beta-chain ones consistently exceeded alpha-chain ones in number.

This clonotype was seen repeatedly, ten times or more. Time point described: blood at routine non-recurrence follow-up after resection. Tumor, nontumor lung or frozen PBMC supplied whole RNA that was sequenced unsorted. CDR1 and CDR2 from the germline V gene are SGDLS and YYNGEE. The CDR3 runs 18 residues. The ends were cut back, 4 bases at V and 1 base at J, with 24 bases in the middle. Each molecule of TCR cDNA was tagged with one unique molecular identifier. TCRdb re-derived calls from the 5' RACE reads in MiXCR, one entry per CDR3 protein. This table holds some 120,000 distinct CDR3 sequences, 9% to 15% found once.

The sample here was PBMCs, taken at follow-up. This TCR was recovered from a male donor with early-stage non-small cell lung cancer. V usage is TRBV9 and J usage is TRBJ2-7; a possible D gene is TRBD1 (8 bases). CDR3 residues: CASSPRAGWDRTSYEQYF. CDR3 DNA sequence: TGTGCCAGCAGCCCACGAGCGGGGTGGGACAGGACGTCCTACGAGCAGTACTTC.